This T cell receptor beta chain was recovered during a study of blood T cell repertoires in COVID-19. In the study overall: Whether acute or convalescent, the COVID-19 samples came from the United States, Italy and Spain. The cDNA or gDNA used as material had been derived from T cells, B-cell-depleted T cells, or PBMCs.

Original processing methods: Reference gene primer amplification gave estimated nucleated cell counts. Repertoires were generated with immunoSEQ multiplex PCR, while TCRdb's copy carries only in-frame clones and drops some. D and trimming come from the DNA, and the V and J calls and clone size come from that table. The table has tens of thousands of clones, roughly nine tenths seen once. Trimming pared 2 bases from V and 3 bases from J, leaving 8 bases between. Looked up from germline, CDR1 is LGHDT and CDR2 is YNNKEL (reference sequence). The CDR3 covers 14 residues. Sequenced: peripheral blood. The receptor's source is a male donor with acute or convalescent COVID-19. The chain combines TRBV3-1 (or the pseudogene TRBV3-2) with TRBJ2-4; weak D call: TRBD1 (6 bases). The CDR3 DNA follows: TGTGCCAGCAGCCAACAGGGGCTCAAAAACATTCAGTACTTC. It is translated as CASSQQGLKNIQYF.